In its sample, the clone carrying this T cell receptor (beta chain) was seen a few times. The data belong to a study of beta chain features in type 1 diabetes. Expressed TCRB transcripts got sequenced, as all isolated RNA was reverse transcribed. Method: immunoSEQ multiplex PCR; TCRdb's copy keeps in-frame clones and lacks some. The sample lists 970,000 or so clones, roughly a sixth occurring once. Germline V gene data show CDR1 as SGHVS and CDR2 as FNYEAQ. The V end was cut by 5 bases, the J end by 0 bases, with 9 bases between. CDR3 length: 14 residues. By way of CD45RO/CCR7/CD25/CD127/CD95/CD27, the CD4+ regulatory, stem cell-like memory, central memory and naive cells were sorted.

Source material: naive CD4+ T cells from blood. The J gene is TRBJ2-3, the V gene TRBV7-6; D remains ambiguous. The source is a woman between 18 and 30 years old in good health. CDR3 protein: CASSPRPSTDTQYF. DNA for the CDR3: TGTGCCAGCAGCCCCCGGCCTAGCACAGATACGCAGTATTTT.